A selection of T cell receptor beta chains follows, all from one sample in a study of T cell responses to AZD1222 COVID-19 vaccine. The repertoire was sequenced with immunoSEQ multiplex PCR; TCRdb's copy has only in-frame clones and lacks some. Of around 170,000 clones listed, roughly 90% are singletons. The sample was peripheral blood, taken on day 0 of AZD1222 vaccination. The receptors were sampled from an adult in good health. Both conserved end residues are part of each CDR3. Each record gives: V gene, J gene, D gene, CDR3 length, clone size, CDR3 DNA, CDR3 protein. The D gene is left open where the match is weak. For some rows the clone size is stated as once, few or many, or as a class when expanded; others skip it.

V gene: TRBV2
J gene: TRBJ1-4
D gene: .
CDR3 length: 15
clone size: .
CDR3 DNA: TGTGCCAGCAGAGGAGGGGACATAGGTGGTGAAAAACTGTTTTTT
CDR3 protein: CASRGGDIGGEKLFF

V gene: TRBV2
J gene: TRBJ1-1
D gene: TRBD1
CDR3 length: 15
clone size: .
CDR3 DNA: TGTGCCAGCAGCCTAACCGGGACAGGGGGGACTGAAGCTTTCTTT
CDR3 protein: CASSLTGTGGTEAFF

V gene: TRBV28
J gene: TRBJ1-5
D gene: TRBD1
CDR3 length: 15
clone size: .
CDR3 DNA: TGTGCCAGCAGCCCTACAGGGGGCGGCAATCAGCCCCAGCATTTT
CDR3 protein: CASSPTGGGNQPQHF

V gene: TRBV27
J gene: TRBJ2-4
D gene: .
CDR3 length: 17
clone size: .
CDR3 DNA: TGTGCCAGCAGTTTACCCACAGGGATGGCGACTTCAGACCCCAGCTTCTTC
CDR3 protein: CASSLPTGMATSDPSFF

V gene: TRBV4-3
J gene: TRBJ2-6
D gene: TRBD2
CDR3 length: 18
clone size: .
CDR3 DNA: TGCGCCCCGCACACGACTAGCGGGGGACGCTCTGGGGCCAACGTCCTGACTTTC
CDR3 protein: CAPHTTSGGRSGANVLTF

V gene: TRBV20-1
J gene: TRBJ1-4
D gene: .
CDR3 length: 10
clone size: .
CDR3 DNA: TGCAGTGCTCTAGATGAAAAACTGTTTTTT
CDR3 protein: CSALDEKLFF

V gene: TRBV11-2
J gene: TRBJ2-7
D gene: TRBD1
CDR3 length: 14
clone size: .
CDR3 DNA: TGTGCCAGCAGCCCCGGGACAGGGGAATACGAGCAGTACTTC
CDR3 protein: CASSPGTGEYEQYF

V gene: TRBV7-2
J gene: TRBJ2-2
D gene: .
CDR3 length: 15
clone size: few
CDR3 DNA: TGTGCCAGCAGCCCTCTAACTATTAACACCGGGGAGCTGTTTTTT
CDR3 protein: CASSPLTINTGELFF

V gene: TRBV28
J gene: TRBJ1-2
D gene: .
CDR3 length: 13
clone size: .
CDR3 DNA: TGTGCCAGCAGTTTAAGCCAAAACTATGGCTACACCTTC
CDR3 protein: CASSLSQNYGYTF

V gene: TRBV5-1
J gene: TRBJ2-3
D gene: .
CDR3 length: 13
clone size: .
CDR3 DNA: TGCGCCAGCAGAGGGGGGGCCACAGATACGCAGTATTTT
CDR3 protein: CASRGGATDTQYF

V gene: TRBV7-2
J gene: TRBJ2-2
D gene: TRBD1
CDR3 length: 15
clone size: .
CDR3 DNA: TGTGCCAGCAACCTGAGACAGGGTGACACCGGGGAGCTGTTTTTT
CDR3 protein: CASNLRQGDTGELFF

V gene: TRBV25-1
J gene: TRBJ2-2
D gene: .
CDR3 length: 15
clone size: .
CDR3 DNA: TGTGCCAGCAGTGAAGGGGGCGCGGCGACCGGGGAGCTGTTTTTT
CDR3 protein: CASSEGGAATGELFF

V gene: TRBV29-1
J gene: TRBJ2-7
D gene: TRBD1
CDR3 length: 14
clone size: once
CDR3 DNA: TGCAGCGTTGAAGAACGGGACAGTTCCTACGAGCAGTACTTC
CDR3 protein: CSVEERDSSYEQYF

V gene: TRBV7-6
J gene: TRBJ2-2
D gene: .
CDR3 length: 12
clone size: .
CDR3 DNA: TGTGCCAGCAGCCCCACCCTCGCGGAGCTGTTTTTT
CDR3 protein: CASSPTLAELFF

V gene: TRBV13
J gene: TRBJ2-1
D gene: TRBD2
CDR3 length: 16
clone size: once
CDR3 DNA: TGTGCCAGCGGGACTAGCGGGGGGGCCGCCTACAATGAGCAGTTCTTC
CDR3 protein: CASGTSGGAAYNEQFF

V gene: TRBV27
J gene: TRBJ2-1
D gene: .
CDR3 length: 15
clone size: .
CDR3 DNA: TGTGCCAGCAGTTTGAAGGGCCCACCCTACAATGAGCAGTTCTTC
CDR3 protein: CASSLKGPPYNEQFF

V gene: TRBV6-2/TRBV6-3
J gene: TRBJ1-2
D gene: TRBD1
CDR3 length: 15
clone size: .
CDR3 DNA: TGTGCCAGCAGTGGTACAGGGGGCGCCTATGCCGGCTACACCTTC
CDR3 protein: CASSGTGGAYAGYTF